The 15 T cell receptor beta chains below come from one sample, sequenced in a study of Ad26.COV2.S vaccination and SARS-CoV-2 variants. Treatment denoted: around 19 received Ad26.COV2.S at low or high dose, single or two shots; about 5 received placebo; per-sample allocation not given. Each sample was drawn 63 days after the first injection (of vaccine or placebo). Libraries were prepared by immunoSEQ multiplex PCR; TCRdb keeps only in-frame clonotypes and omits some of them. The sample yields around 350,000 clones, approximately 84% seen once. Sequencing used peripheral blood, obtained in a trial of Ad26.COV2.S vaccine versus placebo. The receptors were gathered from a person aged 18-60 years who received the Ad26.COV2.S COVID-19 vaccine or a placebo.

The V call is TRBV2, the J call TRBJ2-2, with 7 nucleotides matching TRBD2. CDR1 is SNHLY, CDR2 FYNNEI, per germline. V was clipped by 8 bases and J by 3 bases; unmatched bases: 21. The CDR3 spans 19 residues. The CDR3 DNA reads as TGTGCCAGCTCGGGGTTTCTGACTAGCAGAGCCAGGGACACCGGGGAGCTGTTTTTT. Translating gives CASSGFLTSRARDTGELFF.

This clone was seen a single time. The chain combines TRBV15 with TRBJ1-4; the match to TRBD1 covers 11 bases. This CDR3 is 15 amino acids long. V lost 1 base, J lost 7 bases, and 2 bases stayed unmatched. Germline CDR1 LNHNV, CDR2 YYDKDF (reference sequence). The CDR3 DNA is TGTGCCACCAGCAGAGGGGGGACAGGGGGTGAAAAACTGTTTTTT. Protein: CATSRGGTGGEKLFF.

This clone appeared a few times. The V call is TRBV7-2, the J call TRBJ1-4, with 9 bases lining up with TRBD1. Germline lookup yields CDR1 SGHTA and CDR2 FQGNSA. The CDR3 covers 16 residues. V gave up 5 bases and J gave up 3 bases; unmatched junction bases: 7. CDR3 loop: CASSLGTGRSNEKLFF. CDR3 bases: TGTGCCAGCAGCCTAGGGACAGGGAGGTCTAATGAAAAACTGTTTTTT.

This sequence joins TRBV20-1 and TRBJ2-1; TRBD1 agrees at 7 bases. Germline assignment: CDR1 DFQATT and CDR2 SNEGSKA (reference sequence). The CDR3 runs 16 residues. The V and J ends lost 3 bases and 5 bases, in that order; junction bases with no gene match: 13. CDR3 in amino acids: CSASRSGQHVDNEQFF. The CDR3 coding sequence is TGCAGTGCTAGTCGTTCGGGACAGCACGTTGACAATGAGCAGTTCTTC.

This rearrangement joins TRBV5-6 to TRBJ2-3, with TRBD2 matching 8 bases. This CDR3 is built from 13 residues. CDR1 is SGHDT and CDR2 is YYEEEE in the germline V gene. V shed 3 bases, J shed 5 bases, and the junction held 2 bases outside the gene matches. CDR3 bases: TGTGCCAGCAGCTCGGGGGGGCGAGATACGCAGTATTTT. Protein: CASSSGGRDTQYF.

The rearrangement joins TRBV5-1 to TRBJ2-7; D may correspond to TRBD1 or TRBD2 (5 bases each). This CDR3 is built from 18 residues. The V and J ends lost 2 bases and 4 bases respectively, with 25 bases between them. Germline assignment: CDR1 SGHRS and CDR2 YFSETQ. CDR3 coding DNA: TGCGCCAGCAGCTTCCGTGTGGGGACCGGGTCCACTATGTACGAGCAGTACTTC. It yields the protein CASSFRVGTGSTMYEQYF.

This clone was counted once. The chain couples TRBV12-5 to TRBJ1-1; TRBD1 aligns across 9 bases. V trimming: 5 bases; J trimming: 6 bases; junction bases outside the gene matches: 10. Germline loops: CDR1 LGHNT, CDR2 FRNRAP. CDR3 size: 15 residues. The CDR3 here is CASGPGTGRPSEAFF. The CDR3 DNA sequence: TGTGCTAGTGGTCCAGGGACAGGGAGACCTTCTGAAGCTTTCTTT.

The chain carries TRBV28 and TRBJ2-7; possibly TRBD1 for D (6 bases). CDR1 is MDHEN and CDR2 is SYDVKM in the germline V gene. The CDR3 is 15 residues long. Trimming stripped 6 bases from V and 1 base from J, with 16 bases between. In DNA, the CDR3 is TGTGCCAGCAGACCAGGACAGCTGACTTCCTACGAGCAGTACTTC. Translated, it gives CASRPGQLTSYEQYF. Full variable domain (remainder filled in from reference TRBV28 and TRBJ2-7): DVKVTQSSRYLVKRTGEKVFLECVQDMDHENMFWYRQDPGLGLRLIYFSYDVKMKEKGDIPEGYSVSREKKERFSLILESASTNQTSMYLCASRPGQLTSYEQYFGPGTRLTVT.

The chain carries TRBV11-2 and TRBJ2-7; TRBD1 agrees at 7 bases. The length of the CDR3 is 16 residues. The germline V gene encodes CDR1 SGHAT and CDR2 FQNNGV. Trimming removed 7 bases from V and 2 bases from J; junction bases left unmatched: 14. CDR3 amino acids: CASTKGGTTYAYEQYF. Written as DNA, the CDR3 is TGTGCCAGCACGAAAGGGGGCACTACCTATGCCTACGAGCAGTACTTC.

This clone was seen a single time. The V call is TRBV4-1, the J call TRBJ2-1; D uncertain. Germline CDR1 reads MGHRA; CDR2 reads YSYEKL. This CDR3 contains 13 residues. The ends were cut back, 5 bases at V and 3 bases at J, with 8 bases in the middle. CDR3 sequence (DNA): TGCGCCAGCAGCGCTGGGGTCTACAATGAGCAGTTCTTC. This encodes CASSAGVYNEQFF.

This chain connects TRBV5-1 to TRBJ1-1; possible D gene TRBD1, 5 bases. This CDR3 has 14 amino acids. Germline V CDR1 and CDR2: SGHRS, YFSETQ. V was pared by 3 bases and J by 1 base, with 10 bases between. CDR3 protein: CASSSWQGNTEAFF. The CDR3 DNA is TGCGCCAGCAGCTCATGGCAGGGGAACACTGAAGCTTTCTTT.

The gene calls are TRBV5-6 and TRBJ1-6; D possibly corresponds to TRBD1 (5 bases). The V gene lost 4 bases and the J gene lost 9 bases, with 20 bases spanning the gap. From germline, CDR1 is SGHDT and CDR2 YYEEEE. CDR3 length: 16 residues. The CDR3 is CASSVKGRKSSSPLHF. Here the CDR3 DNA reads TGTGCCAGCAGCGTCAAGGGGAGGAAATCCTCTTCACCCCTCCACTTT. The full variable domain, rest sourced from reference TRBV5-6 and TRBJ1-6, is DAGVTQSPTHLIKTRGQQVTLRCSPKSGHDTVSWYQQALGQGPQFIFQYYEEEERQRGNFPDRFSGHQFPNYSSELNVNALLLGDSALYLCASSVKGRKSSSPLHFGNGTRLTVT.

The DNA for the CDR3 is TGTGCCATCAGCCGGGACGTTGGCTCTGGGGCCAACGTCCTGACTTTC. Protein product: CAISRDVGSGANVLTF. The J gene is TRBJ2-6, the V gene TRBV10-3; D possibly matches TRBD1 or TRBD2 (5 bases each). Trimming removed 6 bases at V and 0 bases at J, with 12 bases between. Germline V lookup: CDR1 ENHRY, CDR2 SYGVKD. The CDR3 consists of 16 residues.

This clone has only a few counts. The CDR3 here is CASSSGSSYNEQFF. The CDR3 DNA is TGCGCCAGCAGTTCTGGTAGCTCCTACAATGAGCAGTTCTTC. V is TRBV10-1 and J is TRBJ2-1; D unresolved. Trimming left V 5 bases short and J 0 bases short, with 8 bases between. The CDR3 length is 14 residues. Germline V CDR1 and CDR2: WNHNN, SYGVQD (reference sequence).

The J gene is TRBJ2-1, the V gene TRBV7-2; the D is unclear. V was cut by 1 base and J by 2 bases, with 3 bases left in between. The germline V gene has CDR1 SGHTA and CDR2 FQGNSA. CDR3 length equals 13 residues. CDR3 loop: CASSLVTYNEQFF. The CDR3 nucleotides read TGTGCCAGCAGCTTAGTGACCTACAATGAGCAGTTCTTC.